The rows below give T cell receptor beta chains drawn from one sample of a study of Graves' ophthalmopathy and Graves' hyperthyroidism. Using its own MiXCR run on the multiplex PCR reads, TCRdb lists one record per CDR3 protein. This repertoire shows 150,000 to 200,000 distinct CDR3 sequences, roughly two fifths found once; its top ten account for about 9.5%. The sample comprised peripheral blood. The receptors derive from a man aged 25 to 40 with Graves' ophthalmopathy. Both conserved end residues are part of each CDR3. Fields, in order: J gene, V gene, clone size, D gene, CDR3 protein, CDR3 DNA. A D gene is named only where the DNA matches it firmly. A row's size may be missing; if present it is once, few, many or a size class.

j_call: TRBJ1-5
v_call: TRBV12-3/TRBV12-4
clone_size: .
d_call: .
cdr3_aa: CASSPGPNSNQPQHF
cdr3_nt: TGTGCCAGCAGTCCAGGGCCCAATAGCAATCAGCCCCAGCATTTT

j_call: TRBJ2-2
v_call: TRBV6-2/TRBV6-3
clone_size: many
d_call: .
cdr3_aa: CASSYGNGELFF
cdr3_nt: TGTGCCAGCAGTTATGGTAACGGGGAGCTGTTTTTT

j_call: TRBJ1-2
v_call: TRBV7-2
clone_size: .
d_call: .
cdr3_aa: CASSLVVVNYGYTF
cdr3_nt: TGTGCCAGCAGCTTAGTTGTTGTTAACTATGGCTACACCTTC

j_call: TRBJ1-2
v_call: TRBV9
clone_size: many
d_call: .
cdr3_aa: CASSTYPGNYGYTF
cdr3_nt: TGTGCCAGCAGCACATACCCAGGGAACTACGGCTACACCTTC

j_call: TRBJ2-2
v_call: TRBV6-1
clone_size: .
d_call: TRBD2
cdr3_aa: CASSRGTSGRATGELFF
cdr3_nt: TGTGCCAGCAGCCGCGGGACTAGCGGGAGGGCCACCGGGGAGCTGTTTTTT

j_call: TRBJ2-6
v_call: TRBV12-3/TRBV12-4
clone_size: .
d_call: .
cdr3_aa: CASSTGGANVLTF
cdr3_nt: TGTGCCAGCAGTACAGGTGGGGCCAACGTCCTGACTTTC

j_call: TRBJ2-5
v_call: TRBV12-3/TRBV12-4
clone_size: .
d_call: .
cdr3_aa: CASNPRGGEQETQYF
cdr3_nt: TGTGCCAGCAACCCCAGGGGGGGGGAACAAGAGACCCAGTACTTC

j_call: TRBJ2-7
v_call: TRBV6-2/TRBV6-3
clone_size: many
d_call: .
cdr3_aa: CASSDPRQALSYEQYF
cdr3_nt: TGTGCCAGCAGTGACCCGCGGCAGGCCCTCTCCTACGAGCAGTACTTC

j_call: TRBJ2-7
v_call: TRBV12-3/TRBV12-4
clone_size: many
d_call: .
cdr3_aa: CASSLGEDRPYEQYF
cdr3_nt: TGTGCCAGCAGTTTGGGCGAGGACCGGCCCTACGAGCAGTACTTC

j_call: TRBJ1-1
v_call: TRBV6-2/TRBV6-3
clone_size: many
d_call: .
cdr3_aa: CASRWEANTEAFF
cdr3_nt: TGTGCCAGCAGATGGGAAGCGAACACTGAAGCTTTCTTT

j_call: TRBJ1-1
v_call: TRBV15
clone_size: .
d_call: .
cdr3_aa: CATSRDRGFKAEAFF
cdr3_nt: TGTGCCACCAGCAGAGATCGAGGGTTTAAAGCTGAAGCTTTCTTT

j_call: TRBJ2-7
v_call: TRBV5-1
clone_size: many
d_call: TRBD2
cdr3_aa: CASSPRQGTSAEQYF
cdr3_nt: TGCGCCAGCAGCCCCCGGCAGGGGACTAGCGCCGAGCAGTACTTC

j_call: TRBJ2-7
v_call: TRBV6-1
clone_size: few
d_call: TRBD1
cdr3_aa: CASSMDRANEQYF
cdr3_nt: TGTGCCAGCAGCATGGACAGGGCCAACGAGCAGTACTTC

j_call: TRBJ1-1
v_call: TRBV19
clone_size: many
d_call: .
cdr3_aa: CASTNQGDEAFF
cdr3_nt: TGTGCCAGTACTAATCAGGGCGATGAAGCTTTCTTT

j_call: TRBJ1-1
v_call: TRBV6-1
clone_size: .
d_call: .
cdr3_aa: CASSEMGGWTEAFF
cdr3_nt: TGTGCCAGCAGTGAAATGGGGGGATGGACTGAAGCTTTCTTT

j_call: TRBJ1-1
v_call: TRBV28
clone_size: many
d_call: .
cdr3_aa: CASSLAGTEAFF
cdr3_nt: TGTGCCAGCAGTTTAGCCGGTACTGAAGCTTTCTTT

j_call: TRBJ1-1
v_call: TRBV11-2
clone_size: many
d_call: TRBD1
cdr3_aa: CASSLGTGGFWVTEAFF
cdr3_nt: TGTGCCAGCAGCTTAGGGACAGGGGGCTTTTGGGTCACTGAAGCTTTCTTT

j_call: TRBJ1-2
v_call: TRBV6-1
clone_size: few
d_call: .
cdr3_aa: CASRGENYGYTF
cdr3_nt: TGTGCCAGCAGAGGAGAGAACTATGGCTACACCTTC

j_call: TRBJ2-5
v_call: TRBV30
clone_size: many
d_call: .
cdr3_aa: CASTQVGETQYF
cdr3_nt: TGTGCCTCAACCCAGGTTGGAGAGACCCAGTACTTC

j_call: TRBJ2-2
v_call: TRBV28
clone_size: .
d_call: .
cdr3_aa: CASRPTRWGAGELFF
cdr3_nt: TGTGCCAGCAGACCCACACGGTGGGGGGCCGGGGAGCTGTTTTTT

j_call: TRBJ1-2
v_call: TRBV12-5
clone_size: few
d_call: .
cdr3_aa: CASGLASQGIYGYTF
cdr3_nt: TGTGCTAGTGGTTTGGCCTCCCAGGGTATCTATGGCTACACCTTC

j_call: TRBJ2-7
v_call: TRBV7-3
clone_size: .
d_call: .
cdr3_aa: CASSLPWDPTYEQYF
cdr3_nt: TGTGCCAGCAGCTTACCCTGGGACCCAACCTACGAGCAGTACTTC

j_call: TRBJ1-2
v_call: TRBV4-1
clone_size: many
d_call: .
cdr3_aa: CASTNVGGPYGYTF
cdr3_nt: TGCGCCAGCACAAACGTGGGGGGGCCCTATGGCTACACCTTC

j_call: TRBJ2-2
v_call: TRBV7-3
clone_size: many
d_call: TRBD2
cdr3_aa: CASSLQPSGINTGELFF
cdr3_nt: TGTGCCAGCAGCTTACAGCCTAGCGGGATAAACACCGGGGAGCTGTTTTTT

j_call: TRBJ1-1
v_call: TRBV12-3/TRBV12-4
clone_size: few
d_call: .
cdr3_aa: CASSWGSEAFF
cdr3_nt: TGTGCCAGCAGTTGGGGGAGCGAAGCTTTCTTT

j_call: TRBJ2-7
v_call: TRBV12-3/TRBV12-4
clone_size: many
d_call: TRBD1
cdr3_aa: CASSPTTGAYEQYF
cdr3_nt: TGTGCCAGCAGCCCAACGACAGGGGCCTACGAGCAGTACTTC

j_call: TRBJ1-2
v_call: TRBV6-1
clone_size: .
d_call: TRBD1
cdr3_aa: CASTGTGNYGYTF
cdr3_nt: TGTGCCAGCACCGGGACAGGCAACTATGGCTACACCTTC

j_call: TRBJ2-5
v_call: TRBV6-1
clone_size: few
d_call: TRBD2
cdr3_aa: CASSDPGRGQETQYF
cdr3_nt: TGTGCCAGCAGTGATCCGGGGAGGGGCCAAGAGACCCAGTACTTC

j_call: TRBJ1-1
v_call: TRBV27
clone_size: .
d_call: TRBD1
cdr3_aa: CASTRDRGHSNTEAFF
cdr3_nt: TGTGCCAGCACTCGAGACAGGGGGCATTCGAACACTGAAGCTTTCTTT

j_call: TRBJ1-1
v_call: TRBV6-5
clone_size: .
d_call: .
cdr3_aa: CASSYAGGRSTEAFF
cdr3_nt: TGTGCCAGCAGTTACGCGGGAGGGCGGAGCACTGAAGCTTTCTTT

j_call: TRBJ2-7
v_call: TRBV6-1
clone_size: .
d_call: TRBD1
cdr3_aa: CASSLHGTVYEQYF
cdr3_nt: TGTGCCAGCAGCCTCCATGGGACAGTCTACGAGCAGTACTTC

j_call: TRBJ1-6
v_call: TRBV2
clone_size: .
d_call: .
cdr3_aa: CASSEASGTFSPLHF
cdr3_nt: TGTGCCAGCAGTGAAGCCTCCGGGACCTTTTCACCCCTCCACTTT

j_call: TRBJ1-5
v_call: TRBV12-3/TRBV12-4
clone_size: many
d_call: .
cdr3_aa: CASSPAGIDSGRQPQHF
cdr3_nt: TGTGCCAGCAGTCCTGCCGGAATCGACAGTGGTAGGCAGCCCCAGCATTTT

j_call: TRBJ2-7
v_call: TRBV4-2
clone_size: many
d_call: .
cdr3_aa: CASSQEGGNEQYF
cdr3_nt: TGTGCCAGCAGCCAAGAAGGGGGGAACGAGCAGTACTTC

j_call: TRBJ1-1
v_call: TRBV28
clone_size: many
d_call: .
cdr3_aa: CASRENSNTEAFF
cdr3_nt: TGTGCCAGCAGGGAAAATTCGAACACTGAAGCTTTCTTT

j_call: TRBJ1-6
v_call: TRBV27
clone_size: many
d_call: TRBD1
cdr3_aa: CASSPSGTGGSPLHF
cdr3_nt: TGTGCCAGCAGTCCCTCCGGGACAGGGGGGTCACCCCTCCACTTT

j_call: TRBJ2-7
v_call: TRBV30
clone_size: many
d_call: .
cdr3_aa: CAWSVQEGTHYEQYF
cdr3_nt: TGTGCCTGGAGTGTACAGGAAGGGACACACTACGAGCAGTACTTC

j_call: TRBJ2-7
v_call: TRBV6-2/TRBV6-3
clone_size: many
d_call: .
cdr3_aa: CASSAGDGQYF
cdr3_nt: TGTGCCAGCAGCGCTGGGGATGGGCAGTACTTC

j_call: TRBJ1-1
v_call: TRBV11-1
clone_size: many
d_call: .
cdr3_aa: CASSLYQQGSGTEAFF
cdr3_nt: TGTGCCAGCAGCTTATATCAGCAGGGAAGTGGCACTGAAGCTTTCTTT

j_call: TRBJ1-5
v_call: TRBV27
clone_size: once
d_call: .
cdr3_aa: CASSSDSFGQPQHF
cdr3_nt: TGTGCCAGCAGTTCCGACAGTTTCGGTCAGCCCCAGCATTTT

j_call: TRBJ2-7
v_call: TRBV20-1
clone_size: .
d_call: TRBD2
cdr3_aa: CSARESGTRRRSYEQYF
cdr3_nt: TGCAGTGCTAGAGAATCCGGGACTAGACGACGCTCCTACGAGCAGTACTTC

j_call: TRBJ1-5
v_call: TRBV12-3/TRBV12-4
clone_size: few
d_call: .
cdr3_aa: CASSLAGGRQPQHF
cdr3_nt: TGTGCCAGCAGTTTGGCTGGGGGACGGCAGCCCCAGCATTTT

j_call: TRBJ1-5
v_call: TRBV28
clone_size: .
d_call: .
cdr3_aa: CASSLRWQGSQPQHF
cdr3_nt: TGTGCCAGCAGTTTACGGTGGCAGGGAAGTCAGCCCCAGCATTTT

j_call: TRBJ1-1
v_call: TRBV6-1
clone_size: .
d_call: .
cdr3_aa: CASTDPLNTEAFF
cdr3_nt: TGTGCCAGCACCGACCCCTTGAACACTGAAGCTTTCTTT

j_call: TRBJ1-5
v_call: TRBV10-3
clone_size: many
d_call: .
cdr3_aa: CAISPEGKYSNQPQHF
cdr3_nt: TGTGCCATCAGCCCAGAGGGAAAATATAGCAATCAGCCCCAGCATTTT

j_call: TRBJ1-2
v_call: TRBV6-5
clone_size: many
d_call: .
cdr3_aa: CASSSVEPTGITNYGYTF
cdr3_nt: TGTGCCAGCAGTTCCGTCGAACCTACAGGAATTACTAACTATGGCTACACCTTC

j_call: TRBJ2-7
v_call: TRBV18
clone_size: many
d_call: TRBD1
cdr3_aa: CASSPRTDRGRNEQYF
cdr3_nt: TGTGCCAGCTCACCACGCACGGACAGGGGGCGAAACGAGCAGTACTTC

j_call: TRBJ1-5
v_call: TRBV30
clone_size: many
d_call: TRBD1
cdr3_aa: CAWSLATGEVQPQHF
cdr3_nt: TGTGCCTGGAGCCTCGCGACAGGGGAGGTTCAGCCCCAGCATTTT